This T cell receptor (beta chain) emerged from a study of radiotherapy plus CTLA-4 blockade in lung cancer (dated by TCRdb to between 2017 and 2018). Describing the broader study: Objective responses were observed in 15% to 20% of enrolled patients, and disease control was achieved in 31%.

The study evaluated CTLA-4 blockade (ipilimumab) given together with focal radiation therapy in patients who had chemo-refractory metastatic non-small-cell lung cancer. Library construction relied on the immunoSEQ multiplex PCR assay. Held by TCRdb, this immuneACCESS table contains in-frame sequences only and omits some clones. Under half of the omission traces to an unresolved V gene where checked; the cause of the rest is unknown. Across this sample there are roughly 100,000 clones, with roughly 80% seen only once. The leading ten clones occupy around 3% of the sample. The CDR3, from cysteine to phenylalanine, totals 15 residues. The retained sequence is limited to the CDR3, 45 bases, with the frame set at the first base. V and J lose 0 bases and 7 bases, and a span of 14 bases separates them. Taken from the germline V gene, the CDR1 and CDR2 loops are SGDLS and YYNGEE. The paper's findings and limits, for the study overall: After treatment with radiotherapy and ipilimumab, TCR clones that originated in tumors expanded in peripheral blood. The strongest predictors of response, as reported, were early dynamic changes in blood T cell clones along with a rise in serum interferon-beta after radiation.

This clone has just a few counts. The antigen this receptor binds is unknown. No qualities accompany the bases; no much larger clone lies one base away. The sequence derives from a human donor with non-small cell lung cancer who had a partial response to radiotherapy plus ipilimumab. The V and J segments used are TRBV9 and TRBJ2-1; no D gene call is confident. This sample comprised peripheral blood, obtained from a patient treated with radiotherapy plus ipilimumab. The DNA sequence is TGTGCCAGCAGCGTAGGTAGTTACCTCTCTAATGAGCAGTTCTTC. It translates as CASSVGSYLSNEQFF.